This entry describes one TCR beta chain. Its antigen is not known. As for treatment: around 19 received Ad26.COV2.S at low or high dose, single or two shots; several received placebo; per-sample allocation not given. The study sampled participants on day 63 after the first vaccine or placebo injection. This sample is drawn from a study of Ad26.COV2.S vaccination and SARS-CoV-2 variants. Findings and caveats of the study: Spike-specific responses of CD8+ and CD4+ T cells were reported to display substantial breadth after vaccination.

TCRdb's copy holds only in-frame clones and misses some; the assay was immunoSEQ multiplex PCR. This repertoire shows about 320,000 clones, just under 85% found once; its top ten account for 2% to 2.5%. This CDR3 contains 14 residues. CDR1 is MDHEN, CDR2 SYDVKM, per germline. V lost 6 bases and J lost 7; bases outside the gene matches: 9. This chain connects TRBV28 to TRBJ2-1; TRBD1 aligns across 7 bases. This receptor was obtained from a person aged 18-65 years who received the Ad26.COV2.S COVID-19 vaccine or a placebo. The sequenced sample was peripheral blood, obtained in a trial of Ad26.COV2.S vaccine versus placebo. The CDR3 is CASSKGGRGNEQFF. The DNA for the CDR3 is TGTGCCAGCAGCAAAGGGGGCAGGGGTAATGAGCAGTTCTTC.